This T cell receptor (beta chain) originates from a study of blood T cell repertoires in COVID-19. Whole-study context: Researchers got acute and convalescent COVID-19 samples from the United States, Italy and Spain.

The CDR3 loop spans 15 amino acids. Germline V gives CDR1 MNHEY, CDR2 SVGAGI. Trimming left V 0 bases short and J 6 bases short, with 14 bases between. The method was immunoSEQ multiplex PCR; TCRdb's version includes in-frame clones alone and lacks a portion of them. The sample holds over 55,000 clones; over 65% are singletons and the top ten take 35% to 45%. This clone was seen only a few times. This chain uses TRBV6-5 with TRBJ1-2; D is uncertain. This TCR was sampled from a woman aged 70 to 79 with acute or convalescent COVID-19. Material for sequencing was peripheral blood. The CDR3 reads CASSYSPGNSDGYTF. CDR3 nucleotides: TGTGCCAGCAGTTACTCACCGGGAAACTCGGATGGCTACACCTTC.